This T cell receptor beta chain was sequenced during a study of cytomegalovirus exposure and HLA in healthy donors. The PCR had 60 Vbeta and 13 Jbeta primers. Assay: immunoSEQ multiplex PCR; the TCRdb copy retains only in-frame clones and omits some. Of about 200,000 clones listed, approximately 82% are singletons. The CDR3 runs 14 residues. V shed 4 bases, J shed 15 bases, and the junction held 8 bases outside the gene matches. The germline gives CDR1 LNHDA, CDR2 SQIVND (reference sequence). The clonotype was recovered from a young man in good health and CMV-seronegative. Source material: PBMCs. The rearrangement joins TRBV19 to TRBJ1-6; TRBD1 agrees at 11 bases. CDR3: CASSTTGQGARLHF. DNA for the CDR3: TGTGCCAGTAGTACAACAGGACAGGGGGCGCGCCTCCACTTT.